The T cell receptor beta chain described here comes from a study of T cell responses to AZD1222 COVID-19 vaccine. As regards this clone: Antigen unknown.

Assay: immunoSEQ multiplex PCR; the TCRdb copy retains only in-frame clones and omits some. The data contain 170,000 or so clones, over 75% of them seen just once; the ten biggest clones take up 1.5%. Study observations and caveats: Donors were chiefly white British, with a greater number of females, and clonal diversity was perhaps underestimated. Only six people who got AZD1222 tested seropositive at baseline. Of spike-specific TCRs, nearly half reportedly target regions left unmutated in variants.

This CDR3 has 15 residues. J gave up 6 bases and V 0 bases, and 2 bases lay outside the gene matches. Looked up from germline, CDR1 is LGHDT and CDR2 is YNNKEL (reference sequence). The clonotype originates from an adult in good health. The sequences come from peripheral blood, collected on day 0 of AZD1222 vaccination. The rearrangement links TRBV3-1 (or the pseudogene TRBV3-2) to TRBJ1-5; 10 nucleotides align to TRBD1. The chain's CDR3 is CASSQEGQGGQPQHF. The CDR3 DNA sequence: TGTGCCAGCAGCCAAGAAGGACAGGGGGGTCAGCCCCAGCATTTT.